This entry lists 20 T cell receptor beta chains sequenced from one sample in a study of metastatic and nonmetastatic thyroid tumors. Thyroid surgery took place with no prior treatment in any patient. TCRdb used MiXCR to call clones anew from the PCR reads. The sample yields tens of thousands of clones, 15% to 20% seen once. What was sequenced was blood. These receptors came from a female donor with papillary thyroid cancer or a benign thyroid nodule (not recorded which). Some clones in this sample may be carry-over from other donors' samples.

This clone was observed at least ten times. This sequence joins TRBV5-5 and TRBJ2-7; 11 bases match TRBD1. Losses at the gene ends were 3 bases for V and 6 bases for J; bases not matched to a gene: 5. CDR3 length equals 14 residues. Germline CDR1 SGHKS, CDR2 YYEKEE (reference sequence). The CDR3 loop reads CASSSWTGGGEQYF. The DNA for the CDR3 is TGTGCCAGCAGCTCATGGACAGGGGGCGGCGAGCAGTACTTC.

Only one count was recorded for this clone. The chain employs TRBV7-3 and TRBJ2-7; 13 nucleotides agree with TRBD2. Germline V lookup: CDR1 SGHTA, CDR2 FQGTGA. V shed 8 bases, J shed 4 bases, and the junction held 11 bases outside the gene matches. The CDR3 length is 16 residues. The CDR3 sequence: CASVLLGLAGSYEQYF. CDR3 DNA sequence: TGTGCCAGCGTGTTGTTGGGACTAGCGGGATCTTACGAGCAGTACTTC.

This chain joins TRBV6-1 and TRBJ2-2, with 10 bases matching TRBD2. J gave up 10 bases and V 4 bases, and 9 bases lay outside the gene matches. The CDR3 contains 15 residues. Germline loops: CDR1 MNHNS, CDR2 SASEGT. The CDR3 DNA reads TGTGCCAGCAGTGGGGTTAGCGGGGGGCAGCTGGAGCTGTTTTTT. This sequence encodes CASSGVSGGQLELFF.

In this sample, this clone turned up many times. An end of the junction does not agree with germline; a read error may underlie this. The chain's CDR3 is CASSSPGQGAPGANVLTF. The CDR3 DNA is TGTGCCAGCTCATCACCGGGACAGGGGGCGCCTGGGGCCAACGTCCTGACTTTC. This chain joins TRBV18 and TRBJ2-6; 12 positions match TRBD1. Germline CDR1 reads KGHSH; CDR2 reads LQKENI. The CDR3 covers 18 residues.

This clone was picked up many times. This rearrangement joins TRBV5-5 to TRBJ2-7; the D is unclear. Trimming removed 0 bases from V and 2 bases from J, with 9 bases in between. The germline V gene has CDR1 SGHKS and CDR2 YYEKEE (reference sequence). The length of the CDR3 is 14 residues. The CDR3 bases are TGTGCCAGCAGCTTGGTAGCAGGTACCTACGAGCAGTACTTC. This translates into CASSLVAGTYEQYF. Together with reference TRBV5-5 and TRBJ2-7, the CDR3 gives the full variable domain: DAGVTQSPTHLIKTRGQQVTLRCSPISGHKSVSWYQQVLGQGPQFIFQYYEKEERGRGNFPDRFSARQFPNYSSELNVNALLLGDSALYLCASSLVAGTYEQYFGPGTRLTVT.

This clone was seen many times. The DNA of the CDR3 is TGTGCCAGCAGGACTCCGGGACAGGGGTACACTGAAGCTTTCTTT. Translating it yields CASRTPGQGYTEAFF. The chain couples TRBV6-1 to TRBJ1-1; TRBD1 matches at 10 bases. Germline CDR1 is MNHNS and CDR2 is SASEGT. The CDR3 has 15 residues. V lost 6 bases and J lost 3; bases outside the gene matches: 7.

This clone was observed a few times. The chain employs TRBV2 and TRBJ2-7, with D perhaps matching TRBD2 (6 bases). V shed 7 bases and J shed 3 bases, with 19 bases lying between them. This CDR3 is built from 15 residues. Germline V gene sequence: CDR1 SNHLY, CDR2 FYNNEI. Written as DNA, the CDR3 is TGTGCCAGCATTGACGTAGCTGGGGGGTTCTACGAGCAGTACTTC. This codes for CASIDVAGGFYEQYF.

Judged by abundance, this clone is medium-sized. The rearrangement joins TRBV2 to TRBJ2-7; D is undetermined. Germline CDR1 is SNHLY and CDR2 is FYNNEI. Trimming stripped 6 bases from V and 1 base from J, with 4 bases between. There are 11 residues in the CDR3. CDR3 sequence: CASSGSYEQYF. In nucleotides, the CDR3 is TGTGCCAGCAGCGGGTCCTACGAGCAGTACTTC.

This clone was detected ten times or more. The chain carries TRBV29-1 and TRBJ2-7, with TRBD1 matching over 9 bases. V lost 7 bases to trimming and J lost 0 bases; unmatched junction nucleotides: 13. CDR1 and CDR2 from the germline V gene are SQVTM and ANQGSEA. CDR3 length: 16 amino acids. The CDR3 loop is CSAKGSGQGFSYEQYF. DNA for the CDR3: TGCAGCGCCAAGGGTAGCGGACAGGGGTTCTCCTACGAGCAGTACTTC.

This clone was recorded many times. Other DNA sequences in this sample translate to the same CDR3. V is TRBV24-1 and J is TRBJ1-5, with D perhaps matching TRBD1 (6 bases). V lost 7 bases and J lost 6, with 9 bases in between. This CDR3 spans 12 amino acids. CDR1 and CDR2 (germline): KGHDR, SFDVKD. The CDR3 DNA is TGTGCCACCAGCCAAGGGGGTCAGCCCCAGCATTTT. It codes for CATSQGGQPQHF.

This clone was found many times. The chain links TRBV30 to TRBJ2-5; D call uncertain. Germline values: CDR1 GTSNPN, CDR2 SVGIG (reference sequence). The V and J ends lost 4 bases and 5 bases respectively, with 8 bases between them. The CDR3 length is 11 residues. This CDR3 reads CAWTLRETQYF. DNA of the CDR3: TGTGCCTGGACATTGAGGGAGACCCAGTACTTC.

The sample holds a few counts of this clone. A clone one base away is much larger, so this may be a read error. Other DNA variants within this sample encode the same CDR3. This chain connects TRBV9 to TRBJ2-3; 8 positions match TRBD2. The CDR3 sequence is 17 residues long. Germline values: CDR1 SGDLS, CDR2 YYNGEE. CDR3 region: CASSVGPAGVLTDTQYF. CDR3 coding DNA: TGCGCCAGCAGCGTAGGGCCAGCGGGGGTTCTCACAGATACGCAGTATTTT.

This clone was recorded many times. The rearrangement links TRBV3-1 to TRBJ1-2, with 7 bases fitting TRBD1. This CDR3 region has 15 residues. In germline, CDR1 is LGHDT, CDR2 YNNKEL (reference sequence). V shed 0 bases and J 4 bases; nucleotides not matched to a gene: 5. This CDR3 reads CASSQDRGISYGYTF. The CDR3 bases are TGTGCCAGCAGCCAAGACAGGGGGATTAGCTATGGCTACACCTTC.

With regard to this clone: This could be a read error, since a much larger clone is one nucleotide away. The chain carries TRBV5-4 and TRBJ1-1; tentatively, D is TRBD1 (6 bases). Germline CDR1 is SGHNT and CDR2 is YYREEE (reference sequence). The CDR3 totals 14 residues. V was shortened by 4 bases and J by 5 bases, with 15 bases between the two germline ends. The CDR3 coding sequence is TGTGCCAGCAGCGCGGCTACAGGGAATACTGAAGCTTTCTTT. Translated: CASSAATGNTEAFF.

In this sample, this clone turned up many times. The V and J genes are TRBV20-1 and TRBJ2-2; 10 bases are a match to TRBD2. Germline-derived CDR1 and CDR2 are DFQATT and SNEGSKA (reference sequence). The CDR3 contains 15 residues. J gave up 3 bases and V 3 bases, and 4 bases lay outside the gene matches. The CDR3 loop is CSASLAGADTGELFF. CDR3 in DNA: TGCAGTGCTAGCCTAGCGGGGGCCGACACCGGGGAGCTGTTTTTT.

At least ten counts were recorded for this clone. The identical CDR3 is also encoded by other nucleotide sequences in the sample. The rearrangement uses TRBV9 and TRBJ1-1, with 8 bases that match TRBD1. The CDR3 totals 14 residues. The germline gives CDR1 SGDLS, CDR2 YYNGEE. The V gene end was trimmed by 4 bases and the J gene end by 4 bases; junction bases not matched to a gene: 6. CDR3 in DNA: TGTGCCAGCAGCCCGACAGGGGAAGTCACTGAAGCTTTCTTT. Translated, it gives CASSPTGEVTEAFF.

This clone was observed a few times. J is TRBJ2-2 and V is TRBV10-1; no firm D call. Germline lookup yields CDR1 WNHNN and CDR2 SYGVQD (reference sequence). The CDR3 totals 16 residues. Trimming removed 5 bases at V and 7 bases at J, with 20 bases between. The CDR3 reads CASSLTTGELNGELFF. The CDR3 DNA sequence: TGCGCCAGCAGTCTCACGACTGGAGAACTAAACGGGGAGCTGTTTTTT.

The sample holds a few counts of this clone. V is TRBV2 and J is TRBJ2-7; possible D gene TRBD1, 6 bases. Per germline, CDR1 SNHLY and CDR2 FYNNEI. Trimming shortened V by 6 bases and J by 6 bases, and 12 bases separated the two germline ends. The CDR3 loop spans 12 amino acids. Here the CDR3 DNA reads TGTGCCAGCAGGCAGGGGAATGGCGAGCAGTACTTC. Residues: CASRQGNGEQYF.

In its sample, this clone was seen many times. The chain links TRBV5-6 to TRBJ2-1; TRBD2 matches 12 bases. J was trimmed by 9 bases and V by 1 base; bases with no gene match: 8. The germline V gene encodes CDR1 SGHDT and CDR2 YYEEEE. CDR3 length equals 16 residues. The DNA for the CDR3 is TGTGCCAGCAGCTTGTTTACTAGCGGGGGGTATGGTGAGCAGTTCTTC. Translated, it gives CASSLFTSGGYGEQFF.

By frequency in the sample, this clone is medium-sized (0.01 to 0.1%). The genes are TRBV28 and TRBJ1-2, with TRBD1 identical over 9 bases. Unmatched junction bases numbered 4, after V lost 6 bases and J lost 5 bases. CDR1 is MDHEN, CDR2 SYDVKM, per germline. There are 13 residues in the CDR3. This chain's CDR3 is CASSTGGEYGYTF. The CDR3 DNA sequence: TGTGCCAGCAGCACAGGGGGCGAGTATGGCTACACCTTC.